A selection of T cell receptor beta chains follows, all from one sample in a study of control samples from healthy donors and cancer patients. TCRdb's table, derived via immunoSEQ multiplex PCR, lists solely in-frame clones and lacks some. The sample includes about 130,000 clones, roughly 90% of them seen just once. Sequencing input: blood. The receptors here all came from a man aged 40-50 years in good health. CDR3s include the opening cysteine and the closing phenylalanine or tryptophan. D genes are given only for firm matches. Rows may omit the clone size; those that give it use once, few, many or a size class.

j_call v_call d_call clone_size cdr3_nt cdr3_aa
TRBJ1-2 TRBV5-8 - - TGTGCCAGCAGCTTTCGCGGGGGTAATGGCTACACCTTC CASSFRGGNGYTF
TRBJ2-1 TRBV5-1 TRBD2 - TGCGCCAGCAGCGTCGGGGGGGCTGACGATGAGCAGTTCTTC CASSVGGADDEQFF
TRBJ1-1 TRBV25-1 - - TGTGCCAGCAGTCCAAGGGCGGGCACTGAAGCTTTCTTT CASSPRAGTEAFF
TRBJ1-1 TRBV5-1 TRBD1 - TGCGCCAGCAGCTTGTTGCAGGGGGCGGACACTGAAGCTTTCTTT CASSLLQGADTEAFF
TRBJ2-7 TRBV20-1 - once TGCAGTGCTAGAGATCAAGTCGAGCAGTACTTC CSARDQVEQYF
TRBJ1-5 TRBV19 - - TGTGCCAGTAGTCACTCCGGGAGTAGGGCCAATCAGCCCCAGCATTTT CASSHSGSRANQPQHF
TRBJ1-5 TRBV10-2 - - TGCGCCAGCAGCGGGACGGATCAGCCCCAGCATTTT CASSGTDQPQHF
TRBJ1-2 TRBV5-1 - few TGCGCCAGCAGCTTTCGGGGGGGTGACTACACCTTC CASSFRGGDYTF
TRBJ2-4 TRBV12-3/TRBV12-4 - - TGTGCCAGCAGTTTGTACGAGAACATTCAGTACTTC CASSLYENIQYF
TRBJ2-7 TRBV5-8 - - TGTGCCAGCAGTCGACTCGAGCAGTACTTC CASSRLEQYF
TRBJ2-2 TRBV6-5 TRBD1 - TGTGCCAGCAGACCCGGGACAGGGCAGACCGGGGAGCTGTTTTTT CASRPGTGQTGELFF
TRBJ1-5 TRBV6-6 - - TGTGCCAGCAGTTACACCAGCGGGCGTCAGCCCCAGCATTTT CASSYTSGRQPQHF
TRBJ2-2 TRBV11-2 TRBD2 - TGTGCCAGCAGCTCGTCTCCTGGCGGGGGGGCGATCGGGGAGCTGTTTTTT CASSSSPGGGAIGELFF
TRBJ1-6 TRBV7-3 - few TGTGCCAGCAGCGAACTAGCTGGGTCACCCCTCCACTTT CASSELAGSPLHF
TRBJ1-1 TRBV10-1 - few TGCGCCAGCAAAAGGGGTAAGGACACTGAAGCTTTCTTT CASKRGKDTEAFF
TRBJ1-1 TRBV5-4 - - TGTGCCAGCAGCTTTGGGGGCCTCATGAACACTGAAGCTTTCTTT CASSFGGLMNTEAFF
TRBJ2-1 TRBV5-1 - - TGCGCCAGCAGCTTGGATGAGACTCCCGAGCAGTTCTTC CASSLDETPEQFF
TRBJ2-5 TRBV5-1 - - TGCGCCAGCAGCCCAGGAGCGGCTACCCAAGAGACCCAGTACTTC CASSPGAATQETQYF
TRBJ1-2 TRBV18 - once TGTGCCAGCTCACCCGACCGACAGCAAGGCTACACCTTC CASSPDRQQGYTF
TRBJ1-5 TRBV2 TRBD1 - TGTGCCAGCAGAGGGGACAGGGGGCTAGGACAGCCCCAGCATTTT CASRGDRGLGQPQHF
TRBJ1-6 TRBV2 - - TGTGCCAGCAGTGAAGCGGGGAATTCACCCCTCCACTTT CASSEAGNSPLHF
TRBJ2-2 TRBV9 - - TGTGCCAGCAGCGTAGGTGGACGGGGGGCCGCCGGGGAGCTGTTTTTT CASSVGGRGAAGELFF
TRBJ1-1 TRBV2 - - TGTGCCAGCAAGCAACAGGGCAACACTGAAGCTTTCTTT CASKQQGNTEAFF
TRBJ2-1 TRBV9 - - TGTGCCAGCAGCGTAGAGTCGTCCTACAATGAGCAGTTCTTC CASSVESSYNEQFF
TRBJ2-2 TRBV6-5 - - TGTGCCACCCGAAGCGGGGAGCTGTTTTTT CATRSGELFF
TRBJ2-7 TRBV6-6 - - TGTGCCAGCAGTTACCAGGGGTACTACGAGCAGTACTTC CASSYQGYYEQYF
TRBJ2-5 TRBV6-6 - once TGTGCCAGCAGCAAAACGCGGGGCCAAGATCAAGAGACCCAGTACTTC CASSKTRGQDQETQYF
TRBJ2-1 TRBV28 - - TGTGCCAGCAGTTTTCGGAGGGTGTTGGGGCCGTACAATGAGCAGTTCTTC CASSFRRVLGPYNEQFF
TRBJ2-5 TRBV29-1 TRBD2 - TGCAGCGTTAGACTAGCAGAGACCCAGTACTTC CSVRLAETQYF
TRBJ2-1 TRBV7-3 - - TGTGCCAGCAGCACCGGGAGCCACAATGAGCAGTTCTTC CASSTGSHNEQFF
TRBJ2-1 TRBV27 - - TGTGCCAGCAGTTTAGGATACAATGAGCAGTTCTTC CASSLGYNEQFF
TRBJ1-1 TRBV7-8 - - TGTGCCAGCAGCTTATTGTGGGGGGCACGGACTGAAGCTTTCTTT CASSLLWGARTEAFF
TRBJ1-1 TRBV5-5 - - TGTGCCAGCAGCTTGACTAGACAGAACACTGAAGCTTTCTTT CASSLTRQNTEAFF
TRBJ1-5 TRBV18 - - TGTGCCAGCTCACTAACGCAGGGGCCTAATCAGCCCCAGCATTTT CASSLTQGPNQPQHF
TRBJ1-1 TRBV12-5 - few TGTGCTAGTGGTTTGGAGGGCGGCACTGAAGCTTTCTTT CASGLEGGTEAFF
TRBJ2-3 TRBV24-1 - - TGTGCCACCAGTGTGGCGGGGACAGATACGCAGTATTTT CATSVAGTDTQYF
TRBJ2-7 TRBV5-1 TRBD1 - TGCGCCAGCAGTGGAGGGAGGACAGGGGGTACCTACGAGCAGTACTTC CASSGGRTGGTYEQYF
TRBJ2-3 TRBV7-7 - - TGTGCTAGCAGCTTCGGAGAGGCAGATACGCAGTATTTT CASSFGEADTQYF
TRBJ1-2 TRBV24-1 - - TGTGCCACCAGTGACGGAGTGGGCTACACCTTC CATSDGVGYTF
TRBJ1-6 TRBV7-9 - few TGTGCCAGCAGCTCTACAGGAGGTTGGGATTCACCCCTCCACTTT CASSSTGGWDSPLHF
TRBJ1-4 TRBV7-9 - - TGTGCCAGCAGCTTAGATCCCCGAGAAAAACTGTTTTTT CASSLDPREKLFF
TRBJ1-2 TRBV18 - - TGTGCCAGCTCACTCCTCGGGGTGGGCTATGGCTACACCTTC CASSLLGVGYGYTF
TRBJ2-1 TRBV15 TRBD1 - TGTGCCACCAGTCCGGGACAGTCCTACAATGAGCAGTTCTTC CATSPGQSYNEQFF
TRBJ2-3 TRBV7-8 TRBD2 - TGTGCCAGTCTCCCTCGGAGCGGGGGGGCATATGATACGCAGTATTTT CASLPRSGGAYDTQYF
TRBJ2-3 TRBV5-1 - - TGCGCCAGCAGCTTTTTGACAGGCACAGATACGCAGTATTTT CASSFLTGTDTQYF
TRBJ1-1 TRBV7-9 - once TGTGCCAGCAGCTCACGGGTCGGGGGCACTGAAGCTTTCTTT CASSSRVGGTEAFF
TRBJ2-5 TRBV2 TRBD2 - TGTGCCAGCAGTGAGGTGTTAGCGGGGGGACAAGAGACCCAGTACTTC CASSEVLAGGQETQYF
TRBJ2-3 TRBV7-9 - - TGTGCCAGCAGCTTAGAGGGCCTTCATACGCAGTATTTT CASSLEGLHTQYF
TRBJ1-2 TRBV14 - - TGTGCCAGCAGCCAAGAGGGCCTATATGGCTACACCTTC CASSQEGLYGYTF
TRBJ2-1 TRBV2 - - TGTGCCAGCAGTAGTGCCCCGAGAAATGAGCAGTTCTTC CASSSAPRNEQFF
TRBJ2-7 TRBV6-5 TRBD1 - TGTGCCAGCCAAGGGGGCCGCTACGAGCAGTACTTC CASQGGRYEQYF